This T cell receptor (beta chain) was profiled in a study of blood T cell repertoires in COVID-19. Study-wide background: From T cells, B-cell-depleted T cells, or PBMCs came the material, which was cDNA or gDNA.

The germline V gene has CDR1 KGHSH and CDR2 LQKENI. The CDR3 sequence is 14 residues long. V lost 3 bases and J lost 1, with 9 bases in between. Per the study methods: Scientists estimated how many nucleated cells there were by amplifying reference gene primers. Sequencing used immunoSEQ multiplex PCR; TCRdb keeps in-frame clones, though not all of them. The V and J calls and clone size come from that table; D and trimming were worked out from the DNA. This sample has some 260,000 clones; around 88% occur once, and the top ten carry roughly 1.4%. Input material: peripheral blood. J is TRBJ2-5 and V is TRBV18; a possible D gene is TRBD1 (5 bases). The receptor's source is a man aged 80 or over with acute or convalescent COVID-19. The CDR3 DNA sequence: TGTGCCAGCTCACCGGGGCTGGGCCAAGAGACCCAGTACTTC. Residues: CASSPGLGQETQYF. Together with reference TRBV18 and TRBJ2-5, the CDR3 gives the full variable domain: NAGVMQNPRHLVRRRGQEARLRCSPMKGHSHVYWYRQLPEEGLKFMVYLQKENIIDESGMPKERFSAEFPKEGPSILRIQQVVRGDSAAYFCASSPGLGQETQYFGPGTRLLVL.